These 3 T cell receptor beta chains were sequenced from one sample in a study of T cells in Graves' hyperthyroidism and ophthalmopathy. There were TCR beta CDR3 regions amplified from RNA transcripts. HTBI primers drove first-round RT-PCR of the TCR CDR3. TCRdb called the multiplex PCR reads again in MiXCR, with one record for every CDR3 protein. Of fewer than 500,000 distinct CDR3 sequences in the sample, 13% were seen once. Material: blood. These receptors were collected from a man in his thirties or forties with Graves' hyperthyroidism that later progressed to Graves' ophthalmopathy.

This clonotype has at least ten counts. This CDR3 reads CASSLRALGNQPQHF. The CDR3 nucleotides are TGTGCCAGCAGCTTGAGAGCTCTCGGCAATCAGCCCCAGCATTTT. V usage is TRBV5-6 and J usage is TRBJ1-5; D is undetermined. Germline loops: CDR1 SGHDT, CDR2 YYEEEE. The CDR3 covers 15 residues. V lost 1 base to trimming and J lost 2 bases, with 10 bases between them.

To note about this clonotype: Compared with germline, one end of the junction differs, possibly owing to a read error. This chain links TRBV9 with TRBJ1-2, with D tentatively TRBD1 (5 bases). CDR1 and CDR2 (germline): SGDLS, YYNGEE. The CDR3 is 16 amino acids. This CDR3 reads CASSVDTVAMNYGHTF. CDR3 bases: TGTGCCAGCAGCGTGGACACGGTAGCCATGAACTATGGCCACACCTTC.

This clonotype was recorded many times. J is TRBJ2-1 and V is TRBV2; the D is unclear. Germline values: CDR1 SNHLY, CDR2 FYNNEI. The ends were cut back, 8 bases at V and 4 bases at J, with 6 bases in the middle. This CDR3 is built from 11 residues. As DNA, the CDR3 is TGTGCCAGCGGCAGATACAATGAGCAGTTCTTC. It yields the protein CASGRYNEQFF.